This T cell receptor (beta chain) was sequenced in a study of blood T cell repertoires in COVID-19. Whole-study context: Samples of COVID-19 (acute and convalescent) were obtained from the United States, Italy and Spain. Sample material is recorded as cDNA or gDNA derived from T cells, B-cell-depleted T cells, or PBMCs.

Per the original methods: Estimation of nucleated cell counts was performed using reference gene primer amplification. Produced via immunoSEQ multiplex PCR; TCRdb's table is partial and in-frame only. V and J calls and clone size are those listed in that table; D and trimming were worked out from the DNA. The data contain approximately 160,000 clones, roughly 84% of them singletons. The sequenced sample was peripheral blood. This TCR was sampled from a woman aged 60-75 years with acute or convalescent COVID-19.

The CDR3, as DNA: TGTGCCACCGAAGGCATGGGCCAGCCCCAGCATTTT. The encoded protein is CATEGMGQPQHF. This rearrangement joins TRBV24-1 to TRBJ1-5; unclear D gene. The germline V and J ends were trimmed by 9 bases and 7 bases, with 12 bases remaining between them. Germline CDR1 is KGHDR and CDR2 is SFDVKD. The length of the CDR3 is 12 residues.